This TCR beta chain was profiled in a study of T cell responses to AZD1222 COVID-19 vaccine. Trimming left V 2 bases short and J 6 bases short, with 14 bases between. Per germline, CDR1 MNHEY and CDR2 SVGAGI. This CDR3 contains 14 residues. The analysis combined second doses at about 4 or about 12 weeks. A word on this clone: What it binds is unknown.

Study-level findings and limits: Within unmutated variant regions lay the reported targets of nearly half of spike-specific TCRs.

Sequencing was performed with immunoSEQ multiplex PCR; in TCRdb, only in-frame clones are kept and a portion is missing. The sample holds approximately 140,000 clones, 91% seen once. This clonotype was sampled from an adult who received the AZD1222 COVID-19 vaccine. The chain joins TRBV6-5 to TRBJ2-7; tentatively, D is TRBD1 (5 bases). This specimen consisted of peripheral blood, obtained 28 days after the second AZD1222 dose. The CDR3 region is CASSYAGRVVEQYF. For the CDR3, the DNA is TGTGCCAGCAGTTACGCTGGCAGGGTGGTCGAGCAGTACTTC.